The source of this T cell receptor (beta chain) is a study of OX40 agonist ivuxolimab in advanced cancers. For context, the study as a whole: Ivuxolimab was an agonistic, fully human IgG2 monoclonal antibody directed against OX40 (CD134), a costimulatory receptor. Intravenous ivuxolimab was administered to patients every 2 weeks at six dose levels: 0.01, 0.1, 0.3, 1.5, 3 and 10 mg/kg. Of the roughly 52 patients in dose escalation, some 20 had hepatocellular carcinoma, some 15 had melanoma, 9 had renal cell carcinoma and 9 had head and neck cancer. In the dose-escalation cohort, 82.7% of patients were male, and the mean age was approximately 55 years, with a range of roughly 20 to 79. Prior anti-PD-1, anti-PD-L1 or anti-CTLA-4 therapy was permitted, and approximately 39% of dose-escalation patients had received checkpoint inhibitors. Three dose-escalation patients achieved partial responses, one with hepatocellular carcinoma and two with cutaneous melanoma. Peripheral TCRbeta sequencing was intended to test whether TCR sequence diversity was altered and clonal T-cell expansion was caused by ivuxolimab. The paper reports the monotherapy dose-escalation portion (N of about 54 patients) of the phase I ivuxolimab trial.

Patients with a history of autoimmune disease or receiving systemic immunosuppression were excluded from the trial. Peripheral blood for TCR sequencing was drawn from every dose cohort at baseline, at cycle 4 day 1 and at cycle 7 day 1. The samples were taken from a phase I, first-in-human, multicenter, open-label dose-escalation trial of ivuxolimab. Adults with locally advanced or metastatic head and neck squamous cell, hepatocellular, melanoma or renal cell carcinoma were enrolled in the trial. CD4+ and CD8+ T cells were sorted separately from peripheral blood before TCR sequencing. A remark on this clone: Its antigen is currently not known. Base qualities were left out, and no much larger clone turns up one base away.

Taken from cysteine to phenylalanine, the CDR3 has 13 residues. Of the read, only the CDR3 DNA is kept; its 39 bases are in frame from base 1. Taken from the germline V gene, the CDR1 and CDR2 loops are SGHRS and YFSETQ. V loses 1 base, J loses 3 bases, and the germline ends lie 8 bases apart. Genomic DNA was isolated from the sorted cells so that the TCRbeta CDR3 region could be sequenced. TCRbeta CDR3 regions were sequenced using the immunoSEQ Assay. In its TCRdb copy, this immuneACCESS table keeps in-frame sequences only and misses some clones. Where compared with another copy, unresolved V genes explain less than half of these, and the others have no known cause. This sample is represented by around 83,000 clones; roughly 88% of them were singletons. Approximately 4% of the sample rests with the top ten. Overall study outcomes, separate from this receptor: Low levels of normalized T-cell clonal expansion were also shown by some nonresponding patients. On average, CD8+ T cells showed more expanded clones than CD4+ T cells after ivuxolimab. At doses of 0.1 to 3.0 mg/kg, clonal expansion of both CD4+ and CD8+ blood T cells was observed from baseline to week 6. Which antigens the clonally expanded peripheral T cells were specific for was not determined. Partial responders in the 0.1-3.0 mg/kg groups had among the lowest normalized peripheral clonal expansion, especially among CD8+ T cells.

The sample here was CD4+ or CD8+ T cells sorted from blood, taken in a trial of the OX40 agonist ivuxolimab. The rearranged chain carries TRBV5-1 and TRBJ2-7; the D gene is perhaps TRBD1, on 5 matching bases. The sequence was obtained from an adult with an advanced solid tumor such as melanoma, head and neck, liver or kidney cancer. The CDR3 protein is CASSLQGHYEQYF. At the DNA level, the sequence is TGCGCCAGCAGCTTGCAGGGCCACTACGAGCAGTACTTC. Reference TRBV5-1 and TRBJ2-7 genes cover what lies past the CDR3, so the full variable domain is KAGVTQTPRYLIKTRGQQVTLSCSPISGHRSVSWYQQTPGQGLQFLFEYFSETQRNKGNFPGRFSGRQFSNSRSEMNVSTLELGDSALYLCASSLQGHYEQYFGPGTRLTVT.